This T cell receptor beta chain was identified in a study of cytotoxic CD8 clonotypes in ibrutinib-treated CLL. Study-level information: The patient breakdown showed fewer than 12 relapsed/refractory and around 16 treatment-naive cases, with 17 IGHV unmutated.

Overall study results and limits: Stable or contracted on treatment, public clonotypes were also uncommon.

Germline values: CDR1 LNHDA, CDR2 SQIVND (reference sequence). Trimming took off 4 bases at V and 5 bases at J, with 20 bases between the two ends. The CDR3 length is 16 residues. A 1 in 200,000 to 1 in 1 million T cell depth was the sequencing target. Only in-frame clones appear in the TCRdb table, and some are missing; sequencing was by immunoSEQ multiplex PCR. The table lists about 300,000 clones, roughly 76% of them singletons. To note about this clone: What it binds is not known.

The clonotype comes from a human donor with chronic lymphocytic leukemia. The chain employs TRBV19 and TRBJ2-5; D might be TRBD1 (5 bases). The sequencing used PBMCs, collected at disease progression, from a patient treated with ibrutinib. CDR3 amino acids: CASSKRTPLAPETQYF. CDR3 bases: TGTGCCAGTAGTAAGAGGACACCGTTGGCCCCGGAGACCCAGTACTTC.